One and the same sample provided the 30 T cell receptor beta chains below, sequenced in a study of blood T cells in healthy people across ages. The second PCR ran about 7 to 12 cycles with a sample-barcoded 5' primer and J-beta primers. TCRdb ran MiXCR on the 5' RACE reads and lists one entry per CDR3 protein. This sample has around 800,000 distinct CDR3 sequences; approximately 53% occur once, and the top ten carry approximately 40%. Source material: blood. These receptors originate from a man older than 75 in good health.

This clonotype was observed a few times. The DNA of the CDR3 is TGCAGTGCCCAGGGACAGGGGGTTCATCGTGGCTACACCTTC. Its protein is CSAQGQGVHRGYTF. This chain joins TRBV20-1 and TRBJ1-2; 11 bases align to TRBD1. After removal of 6 bases from V and 7 bases from J, the junction contained 10 bases not matched to a gene. Germline V CDR1 and CDR2: DFQATT, SNEGSKA (reference sequence). This CDR3 spans 14 amino acids.

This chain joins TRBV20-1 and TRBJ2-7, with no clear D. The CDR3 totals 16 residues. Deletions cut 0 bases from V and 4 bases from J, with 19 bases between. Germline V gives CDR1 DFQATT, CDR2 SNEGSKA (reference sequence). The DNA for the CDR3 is TGCAGTGCTAGAGATCGAGCCGGAGAAGTTCTATACGAGCAGTACTTC. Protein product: CSARDRAGEVLYEQYF.

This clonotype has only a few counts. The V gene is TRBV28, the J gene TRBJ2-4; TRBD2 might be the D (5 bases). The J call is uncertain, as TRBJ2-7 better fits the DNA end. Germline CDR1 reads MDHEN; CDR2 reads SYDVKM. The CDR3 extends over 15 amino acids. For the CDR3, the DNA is TGTGCCAGCAGTTTATCCCGGACTCAACGTCGCGAGCAGTACTTC. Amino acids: CASSLSRTQRREQYF.

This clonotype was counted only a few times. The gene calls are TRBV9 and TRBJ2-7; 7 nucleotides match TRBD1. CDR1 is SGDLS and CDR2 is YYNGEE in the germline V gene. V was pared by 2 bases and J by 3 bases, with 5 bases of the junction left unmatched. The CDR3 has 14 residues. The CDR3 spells CASSVGTERYEQYF. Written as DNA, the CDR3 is TGTGCCAGCAGCGTTGGGACAGAGCGCTACGAGCAGTACTTC. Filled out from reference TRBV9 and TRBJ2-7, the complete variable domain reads DSGVTQTPKHLITATGQRVTLRCSPRSGDLSVYWYQQSLDQGLQFLIQYYNGEERAKGNILERFSAQQFPDLHSELNLSSLELGDSALYFCASSVGTERYEQYFGPGTRLTVT.

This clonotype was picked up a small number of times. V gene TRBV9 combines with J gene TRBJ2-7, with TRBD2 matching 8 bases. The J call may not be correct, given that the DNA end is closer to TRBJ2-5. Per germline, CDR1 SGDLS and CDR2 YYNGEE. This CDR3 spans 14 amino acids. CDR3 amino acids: CASSPLASGGTQYF. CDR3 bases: TGTGCCAGCAGCCCCCTGGCAAGCGGGGGGACCCAGTACTTC.

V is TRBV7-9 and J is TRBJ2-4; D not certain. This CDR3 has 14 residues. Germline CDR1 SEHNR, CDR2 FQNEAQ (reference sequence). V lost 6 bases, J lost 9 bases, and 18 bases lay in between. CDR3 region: CASREPGPFGIQYF. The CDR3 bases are TGTGCCAGCAGGGAACCCGGGCCCTTTGGCATTCAGTACTTC. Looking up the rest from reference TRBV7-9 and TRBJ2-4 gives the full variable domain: DTGVSQNPRHKITKRGQNVTFRCDPISEHNRLYWYRQTLGQGPEFLTYFQNEAQLEKSRLLSDRFSAERPKGSFSTLEIQRTEQGDSAMYLCASREPGPFGIQYFGAGTRLSVL.

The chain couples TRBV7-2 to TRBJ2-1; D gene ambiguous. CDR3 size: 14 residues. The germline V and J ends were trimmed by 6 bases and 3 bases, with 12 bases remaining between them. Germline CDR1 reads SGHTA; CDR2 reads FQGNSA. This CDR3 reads CASSQSGHYNEQFF. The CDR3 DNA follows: TGTGCCAGCAGTCAATCGGGCCACTACAATGAGCAGTTCTTC.

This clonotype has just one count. The chain's CDR3 is CASSFSLNTRLAGVRNYNEQFF. In DNA, the CDR3 is TGTGCCAGCAGTTTTTCCCTGAACACCAGACTAGCGGGAGTCCGAAACTACAATGAGCAGTTCTTC. This sequence joins TRBV27 and TRBJ2-1; 12 nucleotides align to TRBD2. Germline CDR1 reads MNHEY; CDR2 reads SMNVEV (reference sequence). V was pared by 3 bases and J by 3 bases, with 21 bases of the junction left unmatched. The CDR3 runs 22 residues.

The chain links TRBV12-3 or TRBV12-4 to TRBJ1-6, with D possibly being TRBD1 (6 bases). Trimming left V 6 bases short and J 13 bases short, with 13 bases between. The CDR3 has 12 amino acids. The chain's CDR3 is CASSLQGGPLHF. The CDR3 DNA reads TGTGCCAGCAGCCTACAGGGAGGGCCCCTCCACTTT.

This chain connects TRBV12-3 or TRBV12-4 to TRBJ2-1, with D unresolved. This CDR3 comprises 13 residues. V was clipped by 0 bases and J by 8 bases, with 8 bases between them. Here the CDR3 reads CASSLAGEDEQFF. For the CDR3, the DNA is TGTGCCAGCAGTTTAGCCGGAGAGGATGAGCAGTTCTTC.

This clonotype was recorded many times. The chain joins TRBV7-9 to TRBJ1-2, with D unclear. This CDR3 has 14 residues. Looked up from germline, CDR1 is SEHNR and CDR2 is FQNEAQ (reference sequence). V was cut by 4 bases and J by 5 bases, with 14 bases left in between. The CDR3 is CASSSGGLGYGYTF. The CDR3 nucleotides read TGTGCCAGCAGCTCGGGAGGTCTAGGATATGGCTACACCTTC.

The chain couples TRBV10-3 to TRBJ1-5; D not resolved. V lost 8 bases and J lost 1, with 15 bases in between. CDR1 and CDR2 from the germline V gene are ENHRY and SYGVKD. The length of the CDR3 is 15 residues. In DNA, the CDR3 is TGTGCCATCGCGCCTGGACTCGGCAGCAATCAGCCCCAGCATTTT. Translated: CAIAPGLGSNQPQHF.

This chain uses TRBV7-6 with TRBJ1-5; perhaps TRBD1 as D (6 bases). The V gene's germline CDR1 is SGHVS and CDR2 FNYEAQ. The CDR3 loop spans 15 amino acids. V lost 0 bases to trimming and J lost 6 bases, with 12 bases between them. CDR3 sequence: CASSLASGGGQPQHF. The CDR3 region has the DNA TGTGCCAGCAGCTTAGCGTCGGGGGGCGGTCAGCCCCAGCATTTT.

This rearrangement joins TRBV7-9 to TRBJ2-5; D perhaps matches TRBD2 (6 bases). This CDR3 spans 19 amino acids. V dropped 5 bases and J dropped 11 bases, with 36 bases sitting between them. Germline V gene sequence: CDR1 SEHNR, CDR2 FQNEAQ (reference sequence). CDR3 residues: CASSPSRLEQRLFYNEQYF. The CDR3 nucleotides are TGTGCCAGCAGCCCGTCCCGACTAGAGCAGCGGTTGTTCTACAATGAGCAGTACTTC.

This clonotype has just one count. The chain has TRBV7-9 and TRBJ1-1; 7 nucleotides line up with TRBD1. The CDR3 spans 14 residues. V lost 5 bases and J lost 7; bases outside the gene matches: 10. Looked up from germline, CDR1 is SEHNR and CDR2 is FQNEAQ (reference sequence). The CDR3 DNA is TGTGCCAGCAGCGTAGAAAGCAGGGGGATTGAAGCTTTCTTT. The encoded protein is CASSVESRGIEAFF. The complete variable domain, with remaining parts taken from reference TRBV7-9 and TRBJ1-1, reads DTGVSQNPRHKITKRGQNVTFRCDPISEHNRLYWYRQTLGQGPEFLTYFQNEAQLEKSRLLSDRFSAERPKGSFSTLEIQRTEQGDSAMYLCASSVESRGIEAFFGQGTRLTVV.

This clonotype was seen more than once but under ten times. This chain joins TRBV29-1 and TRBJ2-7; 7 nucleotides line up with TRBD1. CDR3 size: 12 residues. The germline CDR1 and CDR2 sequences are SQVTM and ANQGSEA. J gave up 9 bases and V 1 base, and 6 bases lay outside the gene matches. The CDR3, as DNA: TGCAGCGTTGAAGCGGGCTGGACAGGGCAGTACTTC. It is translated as CSVEAGWTGQYF.

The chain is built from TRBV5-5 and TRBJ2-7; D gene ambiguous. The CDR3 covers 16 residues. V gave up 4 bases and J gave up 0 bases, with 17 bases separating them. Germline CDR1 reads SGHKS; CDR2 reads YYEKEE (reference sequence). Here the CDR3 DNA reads TGTGCCAGCAGCCGTCTTGGCGGAGCGAGCTCCTACGAGCAGTACTTC. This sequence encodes CASSRLGGASSYEQYF.

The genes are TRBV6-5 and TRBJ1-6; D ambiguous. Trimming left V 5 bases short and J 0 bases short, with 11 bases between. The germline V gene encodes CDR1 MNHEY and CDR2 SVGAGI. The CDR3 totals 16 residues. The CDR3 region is CASSPDGSSYNSPLHF. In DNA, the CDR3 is TGTGCCAGCAGTCCCGACGGCAGCTCCTATAATTCACCCCTCCACTTT.

DNA of the CDR3: TGTGCCAGCAGCGTAGTTCCAGGGCTCCCCGAAGCTTTCTTT. Amino acids: CASSVVPGLPEAFF. The V call is TRBV9, the J call TRBJ1-1, with a weak D call TRBD1 (5 bases). Trimming shortened V by 0 bases and J by 8 bases, and 14 bases separated the two germline ends. The CDR3 is made up of 14 amino acids. Germline lookup yields CDR1 SGDLS and CDR2 YYNGEE.

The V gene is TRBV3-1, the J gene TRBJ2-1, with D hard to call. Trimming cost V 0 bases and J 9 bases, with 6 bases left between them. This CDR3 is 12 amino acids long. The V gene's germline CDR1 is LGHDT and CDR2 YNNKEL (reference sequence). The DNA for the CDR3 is TGTGCCAGCAGCCAAGAAGTGGGTGAGCAGTTCTTC. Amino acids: CASSQEVGEQFF.

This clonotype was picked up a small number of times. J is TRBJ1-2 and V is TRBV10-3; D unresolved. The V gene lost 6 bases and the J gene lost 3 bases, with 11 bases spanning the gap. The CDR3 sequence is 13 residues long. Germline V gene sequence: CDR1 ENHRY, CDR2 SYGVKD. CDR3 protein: CAIREREDYGYTF. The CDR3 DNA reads TGTGCCATCAGGGAGAGGGAGGACTATGGCTACACCTTC.

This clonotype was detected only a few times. The CDR3 DNA is TGTGCCAGCAGCGCAGGGACAGGGGGCCATCAGCCCCAGCATTTT. Protein sequence: CASSAGTGGHQPQHF. The chain combines TRBV7-2 with TRBJ1-5; 12 bases match TRBD1. The CDR3 has 15 residues. CDR1 and CDR2 (germline): SGHTA, FQGNSA. Trimming took 5 bases from V and 5 from J; bases not matched to a gene: 4.

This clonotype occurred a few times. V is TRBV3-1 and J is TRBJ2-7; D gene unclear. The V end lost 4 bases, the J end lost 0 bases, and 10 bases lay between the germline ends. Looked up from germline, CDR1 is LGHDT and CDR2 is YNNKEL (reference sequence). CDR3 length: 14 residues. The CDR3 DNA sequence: TGTGCCAGCAGCCGATACGGGTCCTCCTACGAGCAGTACTTC. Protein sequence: CASSRYGSSYEQYF.

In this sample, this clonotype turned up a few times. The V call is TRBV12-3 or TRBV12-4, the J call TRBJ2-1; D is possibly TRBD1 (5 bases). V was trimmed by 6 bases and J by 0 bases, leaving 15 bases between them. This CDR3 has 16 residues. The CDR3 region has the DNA TGTGCCAGCAGCACACGACAGTTCAGCTCCTACAATGAGCAGTTCTTC. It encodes CASSTRQFSSYNEQFF.

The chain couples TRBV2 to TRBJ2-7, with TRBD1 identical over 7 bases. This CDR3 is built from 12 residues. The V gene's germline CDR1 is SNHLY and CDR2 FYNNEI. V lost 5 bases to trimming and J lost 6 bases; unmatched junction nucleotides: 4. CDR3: CASSYRDSEQYF. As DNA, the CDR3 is TGTGCCAGCAGTTACAGGGACAGCGAGCAGTACTTC.

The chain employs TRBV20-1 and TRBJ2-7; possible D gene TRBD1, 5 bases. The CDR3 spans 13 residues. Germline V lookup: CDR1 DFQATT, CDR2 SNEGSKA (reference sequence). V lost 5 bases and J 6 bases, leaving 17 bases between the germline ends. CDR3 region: CSARVDTSPEQYF. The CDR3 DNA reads TGCAGTGCTCGTGTGGACACGTCGCCCGAGCAGTACTTC.

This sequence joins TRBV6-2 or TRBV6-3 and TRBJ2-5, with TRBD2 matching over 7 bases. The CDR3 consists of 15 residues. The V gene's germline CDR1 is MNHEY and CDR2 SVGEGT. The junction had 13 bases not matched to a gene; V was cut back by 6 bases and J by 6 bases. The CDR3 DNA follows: TGTGCCAGCAGCTCCGGACTAGGGGTAACGAAGACCCAGTACTTC. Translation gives CASSSGLGVTKTQYF.

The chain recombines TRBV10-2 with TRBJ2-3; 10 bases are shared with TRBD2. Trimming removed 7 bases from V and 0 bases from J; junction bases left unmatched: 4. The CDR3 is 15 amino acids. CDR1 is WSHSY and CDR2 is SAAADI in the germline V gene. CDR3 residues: CASISGRRSTDTQYF. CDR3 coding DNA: TGCGCCAGCATTAGCGGGAGGCGAAGCACAGATACGCAGTATTTT.

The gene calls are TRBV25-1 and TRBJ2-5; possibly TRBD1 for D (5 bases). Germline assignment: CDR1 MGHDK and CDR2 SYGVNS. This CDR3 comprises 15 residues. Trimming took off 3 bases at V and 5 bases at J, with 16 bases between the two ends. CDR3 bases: TGTGCCAGCAGTGAGACAGCAGGGCCCGGGGAGACCCAGTACTTC. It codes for CASSETAGPGETQYF.

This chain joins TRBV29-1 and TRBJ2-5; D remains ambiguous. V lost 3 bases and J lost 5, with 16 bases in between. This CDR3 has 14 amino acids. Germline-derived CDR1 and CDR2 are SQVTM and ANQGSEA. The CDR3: CSVEIPGSGETQYF. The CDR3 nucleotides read TGCAGCGTTGAGATCCCGGGCTCCGGGGAGACCCAGTACTTC.